One sample yielded the 26 T cell receptor beta chains listed below, sequenced in a study of blood T cell repertoires in COVID-19. TCRdb's table, derived via immunoSEQ multiplex PCR, lists solely in-frame clones and lacks some. This table holds tens of thousands of clones, 78% found once. Sequencing input: peripheral blood. The source of these receptors is a human donor in a cohort sampled during active COVID-19.

The V call is TRBV7-9, the J call TRBJ2-5; 7 positions agree with TRBD1. J lost 2 bases, V lost 5 bases, and 8 bases had no gene match. Germline assignment: CDR1 SEHNR and CDR2 FQNEAQ (reference sequence). The CDR3 spans 15 residues. CDR3 residues: CASSDRQGPQETQYF. In DNA form, the CDR3 reads TGTGCCAGCAGCGACCGACAGGGACCTCAAGAGACCCAGTACTTC.

A few counts support this clone. This chain connects TRBV5-1 to TRBJ1-1; 8 nucleotides match TRBD1. CDR1 and CDR2 from the germline V gene are SGHRS and YFSETQ. The CDR3 extends over 15 amino acids. V trimming: 0 bases; J trimming: 5 bases; junction bases outside the gene matches: 6. The CDR3 bases are TGCGCCAGCAGCTTGGAGGCCAGGGGGCCTACTGAAGCTTTCTTT. Translation: CASSLEARGPTEAFF. The whole variable domain, remainder taken from reference TRBV5-1 and TRBJ1-1, is KAGVTQTPRYLIKTRGQQVTLSCSPISGHRSVSWYQQTPGQGLQFLFEYFSETQRNKGNFPGRFSGRQFSNSRSEMNVSTLELGDSALYLCASSLEARGPTEAFFGQGTRLTVV.

The chain is built from TRBV5-1 and TRBJ1-1; TRBD1 matches at 7 bases. Germline V gene data show CDR1 as SGHRS and CDR2 as YFSETQ. This CDR3 contains 15 residues. With 0 bases clipped from V and 7 bases from J, the junction kept 9 bases outside the gene matches. CDR3 DNA sequence: TGCGCCAGCAGCTTGGTTGAGGGACAGCTTAATGAAGCTTTCTTT. Translated, it gives CASSLVEGQLNEAFF.

The chain employs TRBV6-4 and TRBJ1-1, with 8 bases lining up with TRBD1. With V trimmed by 5 bases and J by 0 bases, 5 bases remained unmatched. Germline CDR1 reads MRHNA; CDR2 reads SNTAGT. This CDR3 has 15 residues. The chain's CDR3 is CASSPGTGLNTEAFF. DNA for the CDR3: TGTGCCAGCAGTCCCGGGACAGGACTGAACACTGAAGCTTTCTTT.

This rearrangement joins TRBV7-9 to TRBJ1-2; no reliable D call. The length of the CDR3 is 13 residues. CDR1 and CDR2 from the germline V gene are SEHNR and FQNEAQ (reference sequence). Trimming removed 1 base from V and 6 bases from J, with 9 bases in between. The CDR3 sequence is CASSLGAVNGYTF. In DNA, the CDR3 is TGTGCCAGCAGCTTAGGGGCTGTGAATGGCTACACCTTC.

The table lists this clone with a few counts. The genes are TRBV6-1 and TRBJ1-5; D unresolved. V lost 0 bases and J 9 bases, leaving 12 bases between the germline ends. CDR1 and CDR2 (germline): MNHNS, SASEGT. This CDR3 contains 14 residues. The CDR3 DNA sequence: TGTGCCAGCAGTGAAGCAGGAGGGTTCCCGCCCCAGCATTTT. The encoded protein is CASSEAGGFPPQHF.

A note on this clone: Germline is not matched at one junction end, which may reflect a read error. The genes are TRBV11-3 and TRBJ2-5; D unclear. The CDR3 is 15 residues long. Looked up from germline, CDR1 is SGHNT and CDR2 is YENEEA. CDR3: CASSLDFGLQETQYF. The CDR3, as DNA: TGTGCCAGCAGCCTAGATTTCGGGTTACAAGAGACCCAGTACTTC. The full variable domain, rest sourced from reference TRBV11-3 and TRBJ2-5, is EAGVVQSPRYKIIEKKQPVAFWCNPISGHNTLYWYLQNLGQGPELLIRYENEEAVDDSQLPKDRFSAERLKGVDSTLKIQPAELGDSAVYLCASSLDFGLQETQYFGPGTRLLVL.

This clone came up a few times. The rearrangement joins TRBV28 to TRBJ1-1, with D maybe TRBD1 (5 bases). This CDR3 is 16 amino acids long. V was clipped by 6 bases and J by 5 bases, with 22 bases between them. Germline V lookup: CDR1 MDHEN, CDR2 SYDVKM. Here the CDR3 reads CASRARVRGGGTEAFF. Written as DNA, the CDR3 is TGTGCCAGCAGGGCCCGGGTTCGGGGGGGTGGAACTGAAGCTTTCTTT.

V usage is TRBV10-3 and J usage is TRBJ1-1; 8 nucleotides align to TRBD1. Trimming removed 3 bases from V and 5 bases from J; junction bases left unmatched: 5. In germline, CDR1 is ENHRY, CDR2 SYGVKD. This CDR3 comprises 14 residues. The CDR3 DNA reads TGTGCCATCAGTGACCCTACAGGGGGAACTGAAGCTTTCTTT. This translates into CAISDPTGGTEAFF.

The chain couples TRBV7-9 to TRBJ2-3; 7 bases are shared with TRBD1. With V trimmed by 6 bases and J by 0 bases, 9 bases remained unmatched. The CDR3 sequence is 16 residues long. CDR1 is SEHNR and CDR2 is FQNEAQ in the germline V gene (reference sequence). The CDR3 loop is CASRHPGTASTDTQYF. The CDR3 coding sequence is TGTGCCAGCAGACACCCCGGGACAGCGAGCACAGATACGCAGTATTTT.

The chain recombines TRBV5-1 with TRBJ1-1; D not certain. The CDR3 has 14 residues. CDR1 is SGHRS and CDR2 is YFSETQ in the germline V gene. V lost 4 bases and J 4 bases, leaving 14 bases between the germline ends. The CDR3 protein is CASSLGEGPTEAFF. CDR3 coding DNA: TGCGCCAGCAGCCTAGGTGAGGGTCCCACTGAAGCTTTCTTT.

The chain combines TRBV10-2 with TRBJ1-2; D remains unclear. CDR1 is WSHSY, CDR2 SAAADI, per germline. CDR3 length: 14 amino acids. V lost 0 bases and J 4 bases, leaving 9 bases between the germline ends. The CDR3 reads CASSESRGVYGYTF. For the CDR3, the DNA is TGCGCCAGCAGTGAGTCCCGGGGAGTCTATGGCTACACCTTC.

V gene TRBV19 combines with J gene TRBJ1-3; no clear D gene. Germline CDR1 reads LNHDA; CDR2 reads SQIVND (reference sequence). Trimming took off 7 bases at V and 3 bases at J, with 10 bases between the two ends. The CDR3 has 13 amino acids. The CDR3 sequence is CASTMDFGNTIYF. The CDR3 region has the DNA TGTGCCAGTACGATGGACTTTGGAAACACCATATATTTT.

The chain combines TRBV10-3 with TRBJ2-5; tentative D call: TRBD1 (6 bases). Per germline, CDR1 ENHRY and CDR2 SYGVKD. The CDR3 runs 16 residues. The ends were cut back, 3 bases at V and 0 bases at J, with 14 bases in the middle. The CDR3 loop is CAISDQDSIYQETQYF. The CDR3, as DNA: TGTGCCATCAGTGACCAGGACAGTATCTACCAAGAGACCCAGTACTTC.

V is TRBV7-6 and J is TRBJ2-7; TRBD1 matches at 10 bases. V was clipped by 4 bases and J by 6 bases; unmatched bases: 6. Germline V gives CDR1 SGHVS, CDR2 FNYEAQ. The CDR3 has 14 residues. CDR3 region: CASSSGQGFSEQYF. The DNA for the CDR3 is TGTGCCAGCAGCTCGGGACAGGGGTTCTCCGAGCAGTACTTC.

This chain uses TRBV6-6 with TRBJ1-1; 7 nucleotides match TRBD1. Germline CDR1 is MNHNY and CDR2 is SVGAGI (reference sequence). The CDR3 is made up of 15 amino acids. With 4 bases clipped from V and 4 bases from J, the junction kept 9 bases outside the gene matches. CDR3 residues: CASSLKQGLSTEAFF. In nucleotides, the CDR3 is TGTGCCAGCAGTTTGAAACAGGGGTTGAGCACTGAAGCTTTCTTT.

The rearrangement uses TRBV5-5 and TRBJ2-3, with D maybe TRBD1 (6 bases). CDR1 is SGHKS and CDR2 is YYEKEE in the germline V gene (reference sequence). The ends were cut back, 0 bases at V and 2 bases at J, with 16 bases in the middle. CDR3 length equals 17 residues. In DNA, the CDR3 is TGTGCCAGCAGCTTGGGTCTCTCAACAGGGCCCACAGATACGCAGTATTTT. Protein: CASSLGLSTGPTDTQYF.

The chain combines TRBV7-2 with TRBJ1-1, with 7 positions matching TRBD1. The length of the CDR3 is 13 residues. From germline, CDR1 is SGHTA and CDR2 FQGNSA. The ends lost 4 bases at V and 6 bases at J; junction bases unmatched: 5. The CDR3 sequence is CASSSQGGSEAFF. Here the CDR3 DNA reads TGTGCCAGCAGCTCCCAGGGGGGATCTGAAGCTTTCTTT.

The chain combines TRBV27 with TRBJ1-1; 7 bases line up with TRBD1. The V gene end was trimmed by 1 base and the J gene end by 8 bases; junction bases not matched to a gene: 7. Germline CDR1 reads MNHEY; CDR2 reads SMNVEV (reference sequence). The CDR3 extends over 14 amino acids. The CDR3 nucleotides are TGTGCCAGCAGTTTATTAGGGGGCGTAAGAGAAGCTTTCTTT. Amino acids: CASSLLGGVREAFF.

The rearrangement uses TRBV7-2 and TRBJ2-3, with 11 bases that match TRBD2. The CDR3 runs 17 residues. Trimming took 2 bases from V and 5 from J; bases not matched to a gene: 9. Germline V gives CDR1 SGHTA, CDR2 FQGNSA. This CDR3 reads CASSLRPITSGRDTQYF. CDR3 DNA sequence: TGTGCCAGCAGCTTACGCCCCATTACTAGCGGGAGAGATACGCAGTATTTT. Supplemented by reference TRBV7-2 and TRBJ2-3, the full variable domain reads GAGVSQSPSNKVTEKGKDVELRCDPISGHTALYWYRQSLGQGLEFLIYFQGNSAPDKSGLPSDRFSAERTGGSVSTLTIQRTQQEDSAVYLCASSLRPITSGRDTQYFGPGTRLTVL.

The chain links TRBV5-5 to TRBJ1-2; TRBD1 agrees at 9 bases. The trim removed 4 bases at V and 0 bases at J, leaving 7 bases unmatched. The CDR3 has 16 amino acids. CDR1 and CDR2 from the germline V gene are SGHKS and YYEKEE (reference sequence). The CDR3 region is CASSPYRDRANYGYTF. The CDR3 bases are TGTGCCAGCAGCCCTTACCGGGACAGGGCTAACTATGGCTACACCTTC. Full variable domain (outside the CDR3, taken from reference TRBV5-5 and TRBJ1-2): DAGVTQSPTHLIKTRGQQVTLRCSPISGHKSVSWYQQVLGQGPQFIFQYYEKEERGRGNFPDRFSARQFPNYSSELNVNALLLGDSALYLCASSPYRDRANYGYTFGSGTRLTVV.

This clone turned up a few times. The DNA for the CDR3 is TGTGCCAGCAGCCAAGCCCTCACCAGCGAGGGAGGGGAGCTGTTTTTT. It specifies CASSQALTSEGGELFF. This sequence joins TRBV4-2 and TRBJ2-2; D perhaps matches TRBD2 (5 bases). Looked up from germline, CDR1 is LGHNA and CDR2 is YNFKEQ. V shed 1 base and J shed 8 bases, with 17 bases lying between them. CDR3 length: 16 amino acids.

The chain joins TRBV5-4 to TRBJ1-1; TRBD1 matches 7 bases. Germline CDR1 is SGHNT and CDR2 is YYREEE (reference sequence). CDR3 length: 12 residues. The V segment lost 4 bases and the J segment 7 bases; nucleotides outside the gene matches: 4. CDR3: CASSLGTVEAFF. CDR3 coding DNA: TGTGCCAGCAGCCTCGGGACAGTTGAAGCTTTCTTT.

This clone was seen only a few times. This chain uses TRBV7-9 with TRBJ2-1; maybe TRBD2 (6 bases). This CDR3 contains 13 residues. The V gene lost 8 bases and the J gene lost 6 bases, with 14 bases spanning the gap. The germline V gene has CDR1 SEHNR and CDR2 FQNEAQ (reference sequence). The CDR3 bases are TGTGCCAGCCGGATGGGGGGTACCAATGAGCAGTTCTTC. This codes for CASRMGGTNEQFF.

The chain has TRBV24-1 and TRBJ1-5, with 9 bases lining up with TRBD1. Germline V gene lookup returns CDR1 KGHDR and CDR2 SFDVKD. CDR3 length equals 20 residues. V dropped 3 bases and J dropped 2; count of bases not matched to a gene: 16. CDR3 sequence (DNA): TGTGCCACCAGTGATGGCCTCGGACAGGGGCCCCTTCGAGGCAATCAGCCCCAGCATTTT. Translation gives CATSDGLGQGPLRGNQPQHF.

This clone was picked up many times. The rearrangement links TRBV27 to TRBJ1-3; D ambiguous. The CDR3 length is 15 residues. The V end was cut by 0 bases, the J end by 8 bases, with 14 bases between. Germline V gene data show CDR1 as MNHEY and CDR2 as SMNVEV (reference sequence). CDR3 region: CASSLSGSSGDTIYF. The CDR3 bases are TGTGCCAGCAGTTTATCCGGGAGCTCGGGTGACACCATATATTTT.